A single sample gave rise to the 28 T cell receptor beta chains below, sequenced in a study of a mutant IDH1 vaccine in newly diagnosed glioma. The repertoire was sequenced with immunoSEQ multiplex PCR; TCRdb's copy has only in-frame clones and lacks some. The sample shows around 32,000 clones, roughly three quarters of them seen only once. Time point defined: week 35, safety follow-up. What each vaccine dose contained was 300 ug of mutant IDH1 20-mer peptide, accompanied by topical imiquimod. No antigens are known for them. The sample in question was PBMCs, obtained from a glioma patient whose treatment included an IDH1 peptide vaccine. The receptors shown here come from a woman in her 30s with glioma. Some clones in this sample may be carry-over from other donors' samples.

The chain is built from TRBV11-3 and TRBJ2-5, with TRBD2 matching over 10 bases. With V trimmed by 3 bases and J by 1 base, 11 bases remained unmatched. Germline loops: CDR1 SGHNT, CDR2 YENEEA. The CDR3 is 18 amino acids. The CDR3 nucleotides read TGTGCCAGCAGCTTCGGGCTAGCGGGAGAAGGGGGCCAAGAGACCCAGTACTTC. Encoded protein: CASSFGLAGEGGQETQYF.

V usage is TRBV6-5 and J usage is TRBJ1-1; a possible D gene is TRBD1 (6 bases). Germline V CDR1 and CDR2: MNHEY, SVGAGI. Trimming took off 5 bases at V and 2 bases at J, with 15 bases between the two ends. CDR3 length: 15 residues. The CDR3 loop is CASSPTGPTNTEAFF. CDR3 coding DNA: TGTGCCAGCAGTCCTACAGGGCCTACCAACACTGAAGCTTTCTTT.

There are a few counts of this clone. The chain carries TRBV9 and TRBJ2-1, with TRBD2 identical over 7 bases. With 4 bases clipped from V and 4 bases from J, the junction kept 8 bases outside the gene matches. The CDR3 sequence is 15 residues long. Germline CDR1 is SGDLS and CDR2 is YYNGEE. CDR3 in DNA: TGTGCCAGCAGCCCTTCTAGCGGTTTTTACAATGAGCAGTTCTTC. Translating it yields CASSPSSGFYNEQFF.

This rearrangement joins TRBV28 to TRBJ2-1; 7 bases match TRBD1. Looked up from germline, CDR1 is MDHEN and CDR2 is SYDVKM. The CDR3 is 12 residues long. Trimming cost V 4 bases and J 15 bases; bases outside gene matches: 9. The CDR3 DNA reads as TGTGCCAGCAGTTCAGCACAGGGGTATGGGTTCTTC. Its protein product is CASSSAQGYGFF.

V gene TRBV27 combines with J gene TRBJ1-5; D gene unclear. The V and J ends lost 8 bases and 7 bases respectively, with 15 bases between them. Germline lookup yields CDR1 MNHEY and CDR2 SMNVEV (reference sequence). This CDR3 has 13 amino acids. The chain's CDR3 is CASPGALGQPQHF. The CDR3 region has the DNA TGTGCCAGCCCGGGCGCGCTTGGGCAGCCCCAGCATTTT.

The chain uses TRBV10-3 and TRBJ2-7; maybe TRBD1 (6 bases). V lost 2 bases and J 6 bases, leaving 14 bases between the germline ends. The CDR3 length is 14 residues. Per germline, CDR1 ENHRY and CDR2 SYGVKD. The CDR3 nucleotides are TGTGCCATCAGTGAGGGGGGATGGGGGCGCGAGCAGTACTTC. This codes for CAISEGGWGREQYF.

This rearrangement joins TRBV4-1 to TRBJ2-1; 7 bases fit TRBD2. Germline V gene sequence: CDR1 MGHRA, CDR2 YSYEKL. V was clipped by 2 bases and J by 8 bases; unmatched bases: 15. The CDR3 is 17 amino acids. The CDR3 here is CASSQSWTSRWGDEQFF. The CDR3 DNA follows: TGCGCCAGCAGCCAAAGCTGGACTAGTCGGTGGGGGGATGAGCAGTTCTTC.

V usage is TRBV6-6 and J usage is TRBJ1-2; unclear D gene. Germline-derived CDR1 and CDR2 are MNHNY and SVGAGI (reference sequence). V was shortened by 0 bases and J by 2 bases, with 10 bases between the two germline ends. The CDR3 sequence is 15 residues long. CDR3 nucleotides: TGTGCCAGCAGTTACTCCCCCGGGTCCAACTATGGCTACACCTTC. Protein sequence: CASSYSPGSNYGYTF.

The chain combines TRBV5-6 with TRBJ2-1, with D maybe TRBD1 (5 bases). Germline CDR1 reads SGHDT; CDR2 reads YYEEEE. The V end was cut by 3 bases, the J end by 10 bases, with 14 bases between. The CDR3 contains 13 residues. The CDR3 reads CASSSARVEEQFF. DNA of the CDR3: TGTGCCAGCAGCTCGGCCAGGGTAGAGGAGCAGTTCTTC.

The CDR3 bases are TGTGCCAGCAGCTCCTCATACGAGCAGTACTTC. Protein sequence: CASSSSYEQYF. V gene TRBV5-6 combines with J gene TRBJ2-7; no firm D call. CDR1 and CDR2 from the germline V gene are SGHDT and YYEEEE. The CDR3 has 11 amino acids. The V end was cut by 3 bases, the J end by 4 bases, with 5 bases between.

V is TRBV5-4 and J is TRBJ2-3, with 7 bases that match TRBD2. Germline lookup yields CDR1 SGHNT and CDR2 YYREEE (reference sequence). V lost 4 bases to trimming and J lost 1 base; unmatched junction nucleotides: 6. This CDR3 is built from 15 residues. The CDR3 DNA is TGTGCCAGCAGCCCCGGGGGGTTTGGCACAGATACGCAGTATTTT. Translated, it gives CASSPGGFGTDTQYF. The whole variable domain, filled in from reference TRBV5-4 and TRBJ2-3, reads ETGVTQSPTHLIKTRGQQVTLRCSSQSGHNTVSWYQQALGQGPQFIFQYYREEENGRGNFPPRFSGLQFPNYSSELNVNALELDDSALYLCASSPGGFGTDTQYFGPGTRLTVL.

This clone has a handful of counts. CDR3 bases: TGCGCCAGCAGCCCGTACGAGGACAGGGCAGCGACCGGGGAGCTGTTTTTT. It specifies CASSPYEDRAATGELFF. This chain joins TRBV5-1 and TRBJ2-2, with 8 positions matching TRBD1. The CDR3 covers 17 residues. The ends lost 4 bases at V and 5 bases at J; junction bases unmatched: 13. Germline V gene data show CDR1 as SGHRS and CDR2 as YFSETQ.

V usage is TRBV4-1 and J usage is TRBJ1-5; possibly TRBD1 for D (5 bases). Germline V gene sequence: CDR1 MGHRA, CDR2 YSYEKL. The CDR3 loop spans 17 amino acids. V was clipped by 2 bases and J by 7 bases, with 21 bases between them. In nucleotides, the CDR3 is TGCGCCAGCAGCCAAAATCCCCAGGGCAGGCGCGAACAGCCCCAGCATTTT. It yields the protein CASSQNPQGRREQPQHF.

This clone has only one observation. The V and J genes are TRBV2 and TRBJ2-1, with D perhaps TRBD2 (5 bases). V dropped 8 bases and J dropped 5 bases, with 16 bases sitting between them. CDR1 and CDR2 (germline): SNHLY, FYNNEI. This CDR3 spans 14 amino acids. The CDR3 is CASGRYSGDNEQFF. The CDR3 bases are TGTGCCAGCGGGCGATACAGCGGAGACAATGAGCAGTTCTTC.

V gene TRBV18 combines with J gene TRBJ2-7; 14 bases line up with TRBD2. The CDR3 loop spans 17 amino acids. Germline V gives CDR1 KGHSH, CDR2 LQKENI. V lost 3 bases to trimming and J lost 6 bases; unmatched junction nucleotides: 10. The CDR3 nucleotides read TGTGCCAGCTCACCCTTCGGACTAGCGGGAGGAACAGGCGAGCAGTACTTC. This codes for CASSPFGLAGGTGEQYF.

The chain couples TRBV27 to TRBJ2-2; a possible D gene is TRBD1 (5 bases). Germline V gene data show CDR1 as MNHEY and CDR2 as SMNVEV (reference sequence). This CDR3 is 14 amino acids long. The V gene lost 6 bases and the J gene lost 1 base, with 9 bases spanning the gap. CDR3 coding DNA: TGTGCCAGCAGAGTTGACAGGAACACCGGGGAGCTGTTTTTT. Its protein product is CASRVDRNTGELFF.

In its sample, this clone was seen once. V gene TRBV18 combines with J gene TRBJ1-2; no clear D gene. The CDR3 runs 13 residues. The germline gives CDR1 KGHSH, CDR2 LQKENI. The V end lost 3 bases, the J end lost 0 bases, and 5 bases lay between the germline ends. Written as DNA, the CDR3 is TGTGCCAGCTCACCCGGGGCTAACTATGGCTACACCTTC. It specifies CASSPGANYGYTF.

The V gene is TRBV11-2, the J gene TRBJ2-7, with TRBD2 matching 7 bases. The J segment lost 6 bases and the V segment lost 8 bases, leaving 13 bases of the junction unmatched. Per germline, CDR1 SGHAT and CDR2 FQNNGV. The CDR3 extends over 14 amino acids. CDR3 sequence reads: CASELLRGGAEQYF. CDR3 sequence (DNA): TGTGCCAGCGAACTCCTACGGGGAGGGGCCGAGCAGTACTTC.

Only one count was recorded for this clone. This chain links TRBV5-6 with TRBJ2-7; 13 bases align to TRBD2. V lost 3 bases and J lost 2; bases outside the gene matches: 2. This CDR3 spans 15 amino acids. Germline-derived CDR1 and CDR2 are SGHDT and YYEEEE. CDR3 residues: CASSWGLAGTYEQYF. CDR3 DNA: TGTGCCAGCAGCTGGGGACTAGCGGGGACCTACGAGCAGTACTTC.

The chain has TRBV2 and TRBJ2-2; 8 bases map to TRBD2. Losses at the gene ends were 7 bases for V and 1 base for J; bases not matched to a gene: 5. In germline, CDR1 is SNHLY, CDR2 FYNNEI. This CDR3 comprises 15 residues. CDR3 sequence: CASKGGRRNTGELFF. The CDR3 region has the DNA TGTGCCAGCAAGGGCGGGAGGCGGAACACCGGGGAGCTGTTTTTT.

This clone was observed a few times. The chain joins TRBV27 to TRBJ1-1, with D unclear. The CDR3 length is 12 residues. From germline, CDR1 is MNHEY and CDR2 SMNVEV (reference sequence). V lost 0 bases and J lost 11, with 10 bases in between. This CDR3 is CASSLSGREAFF. CDR3 bases: TGTGCCAGCAGTTTATCGGGGAGAGAGGCTTTCTTT.

The CDR3 reads CASSLEDRGKAGELFF. CDR3 in DNA: TGTGCCAGCAGCTTGGAGGACAGAGGAAAAGCCGGGGAGCTGTTTTTT. The V call is TRBV5-5, the J call TRBJ2-2; D possibly corresponds to TRBD1 (6 bases). The CDR3 contains 16 residues. In germline, CDR1 is SGHKS, CDR2 YYEKEE (reference sequence). V was cut by 0 bases and J by 6 bases, with 15 bases left in between.

The chain is built from TRBV5-4 and TRBJ2-2; D remains ambiguous. The CDR3 sequence is 13 residues long. Deletions cut 4 bases from V and 0 bases from J, with 4 bases between. The germline CDR1 and CDR2 sequences are SGHNT and YYREEE (reference sequence). In DNA form, the CDR3 reads TGTGCCAGCAGCGGCGCGAACACCGGGGAGCTGTTTTTT. This codes for CASSGANTGELFF.

The genes are TRBV7-2 and TRBJ2-1; D is uncertain. V lost 5 bases and J lost 13, with 6 bases in between. The CDR3 has 9 amino acids. Germline V gene sequence: CDR1 SGHTA, CDR2 FQGNSA. The CDR3 loop is CASSPFQFF. The CDR3 region has the DNA TGTGCCAGCAGCCCTTTCCAGTTCTTC.

The chain has TRBV4-1 and TRBJ1-2; D is possibly TRBD1 (5 bases). Germline lookup yields CDR1 MGHRA and CDR2 YSYEKL. Trimming took off 0 bases at V and 4 bases at J, with 9 bases between the two ends. This CDR3 has 14 residues. For the CDR3, the DNA is TGCGCCAGCAGCCAAGATCAGGGAACCTATGGCTACACCTTC. Translating it yields CASSQDQGTYGYTF.

J is TRBJ2-7 and V is TRBV5-1, with TRBD1 as a possible D gene (6 bases). Germline V gene lookup returns CDR1 SGHRS and CDR2 YFSETQ. V dropped 1 base and J dropped 6 bases, with 26 bases sitting between them. The CDR3 totals 18 residues. CDR3 coding DNA: TGCGCCAGCAGCTTGCGTGCCGGGACAACTACGACCCTGACCGAGCAGTACTTC. Residues: CASSLRAGTTTTLTEQYF. Variable domain in full (rest from reference TRBV5-1 and TRBJ2-7): KAGVTQTPRYLIKTRGQQVTLSCSPISGHRSVSWYQQTPGQGLQFLFEYFSETQRNKGNFPGRFSGRQFSNSRSEMNVSTLELGDSALYLCASSLRAGTTTTLTEQYFGPGTRLTVT.

V usage is TRBV27 and J usage is TRBJ2-3; tentatively, D is TRBD2 (5 bases). CDR3 length equals 17 residues. The V end lost 0 bases, the J end lost 7 bases, and 20 bases lay between the germline ends. Germline-derived CDR1 and CDR2 are MNHEY and SMNVEV (reference sequence). CDR3 nucleotides: TGTGCCAGCAGTTTATCGCCGCACCCGGAGGACGCAAATACGCAGTATTTT. Its protein is CASSLSPHPEDANTQYF.

In its sample, this clone was seen once. The junction shows a germline mismatch at one end, possibly a read error. The rearrangement links TRBV20-1 to TRBJ1-2; D remains ambiguous. The CDR3 sequence is 8 residues long. Germline V CDR1 and CDR2: DFQATT, SNEGSKA (reference sequence). The CDR3 loop is CSALPEAF. As DNA, the CDR3 is TGCAGTGCACTACCGGAGGCCTTC.